A single T cell receptor beta chain is shown here with its context. No cognate antigen has been identified for it. Base-call qualities are not available, and no considerably larger clone is one nucleotide away. The data originate from a study of T cell responses to AZD1222 COVID-19 vaccine (dated by TCRdb to the early 2020s). Context from the whole study: AZD1222 recipients with second doses at about 4 weeks or about 12 weeks were pooled, because spike-specific TCR depth and breadth did not differ between schedules. TCR sequencing was performed for about 250 trial participants, of whom about 210 were given two doses of AZD1222 and approximately 25 were given two doses of MenACWY control vaccine. Enrollment into the trials was organized by age into subgroups of 18-55, 56-69 and 70-plus years, and those subgroups contained about 150, 27 and 61 TCR-sequenced participants, respectively.

The CDR3 regions of human TCRbeta chains were subjected to immunosequencing. In the paper's pipeline: TCRs in the repertoires were compared against a reference library of SARS-CoV-2-specific TCRs that had been generated with the MIRA antigen-specificity platform. Breadth meant the fraction of unique TCRs that were SARS-CoV-2-associated, whereas depth meant the fraction of total T cells that were SARS-CoV-2-associated. Each spike-specific TCR was assigned to its reactive spike region and to a CD4 or CD8 class using the MIRA data. Log10-transformed breadth and depth values were compared by one-way ANOVA with Sidak's multiple comparisons tests. Sourced from immuneACCESS, this table was stored by TCRdb with only in-frame sequences that have V and J called. A share of the clones is absent; for the studies checked, an unresolved V gene accounts for under half, and the remainder has no known explanation. Clone size and the V and J calls come from that table; the DNA yielded D and trimming. Across this sample there are about 76,000 clones, with under 95% seen only once. The leading ten clones occupy more than 4% of the sample.

Summary of the overall study and its limitations: In the small 56-69-year group, the increase in depth fell short of significance, most likely because of low power. The whole spike protein was spanned by vaccine-associated CD4 TCRs, and dominant responses were seen in regions 160-218 and 743-854. A significant rise in spike-specific TCR breadth and depth was observed after two AZD1222 doses relative to day 0 and relative to MenACWY recipients. Because no samples from the day 14 peak response were available, repertoires could be characterized only after the peak T cell response. Only five to seven AZD1222 recipients were SARS-CoV-2 seropositive at baseline, limiting conclusions about previously exposed vaccinees. Nearly half of unique spike-specific TCRs reportedly recognized epitopes outside regions mutated in the B.1.351 and B.1.1.7 variants. Most participants were white British and females outnumbered males, and the authors suggested that clonal diversity may have been underestimated.

This sample's time point label indicates: baseline before first vaccination. Samples from vaccinated people were obtained from the UK trials COV001 and COV002, which included a single-blind randomized controlled phase 2/3 trial of AZD1222 (ChAdOx1 nCoV-19) in healthy adults. For TCRbeta chain sequencing, PBMC samples from trial participants were taken at day 0 and at day 28 after the second dose. The CDR3 runs 15 residues from the cysteine to the phenylalanine. CDR3 DNA only is kept here, 45 bases in frame from base 1. CDR1 SNHLY and CDR2 FYNNEI were looked up in the germline V gene. The V end loses 7 bases and the J end loses 0 bases, and a stretch of 13 bases separates them.

This material consisted of peripheral blood, taken on day 0 of AZD1222 vaccination. The chain was built from TRBV2 and TRBJ1-5; there is no confident call for the D gene. This clonotype was sampled from an adult in good health. In nucleotide form, the sequence is TGTGCCAGCAAGCCGACCGAGTATAGCAATCAGCCCCAGCATTTT. Its protein product is CASKPTEYSNQPQHF.